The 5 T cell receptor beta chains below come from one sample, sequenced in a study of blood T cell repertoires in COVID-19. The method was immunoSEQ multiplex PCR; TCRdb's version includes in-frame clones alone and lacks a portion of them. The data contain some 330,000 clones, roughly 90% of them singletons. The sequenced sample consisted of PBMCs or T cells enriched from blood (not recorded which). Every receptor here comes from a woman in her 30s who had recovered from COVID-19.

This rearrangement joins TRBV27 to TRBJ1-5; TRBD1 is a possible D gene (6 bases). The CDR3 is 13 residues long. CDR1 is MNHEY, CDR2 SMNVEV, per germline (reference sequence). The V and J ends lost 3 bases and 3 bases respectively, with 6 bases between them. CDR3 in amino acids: CASSLGHNQPQHF. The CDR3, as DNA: TGTGCCAGCAGTTTGGGACACAATCAGCCCCAGCATTTT.

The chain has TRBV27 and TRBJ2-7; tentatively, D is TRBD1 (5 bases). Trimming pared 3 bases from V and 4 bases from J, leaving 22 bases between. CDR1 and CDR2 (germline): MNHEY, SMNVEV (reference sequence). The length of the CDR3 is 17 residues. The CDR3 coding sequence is TGTGCCAGCAGTTTTAGGCAGGGTAGACGGGCTATTTACGAGCAGTACTTC. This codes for CASSFRQGRRAIYEQYF.

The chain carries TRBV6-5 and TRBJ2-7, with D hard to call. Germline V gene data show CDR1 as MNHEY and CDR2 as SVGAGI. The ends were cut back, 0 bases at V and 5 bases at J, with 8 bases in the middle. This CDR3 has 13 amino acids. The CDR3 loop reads CASSYSRRDEQYF. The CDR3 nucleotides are TGTGCCAGCAGTTACTCTCGCCGGGACGAGCAGTACTTC.

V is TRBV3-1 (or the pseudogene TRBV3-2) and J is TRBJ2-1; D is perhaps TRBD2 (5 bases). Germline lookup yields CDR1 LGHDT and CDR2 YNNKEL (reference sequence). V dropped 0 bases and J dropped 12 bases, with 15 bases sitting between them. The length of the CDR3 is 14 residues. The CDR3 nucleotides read TGTGCCAGCAGCCAAGAGGGGAGCAGCCACGGGCAGTTCTTC. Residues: CASSQEGSSHGQFF.

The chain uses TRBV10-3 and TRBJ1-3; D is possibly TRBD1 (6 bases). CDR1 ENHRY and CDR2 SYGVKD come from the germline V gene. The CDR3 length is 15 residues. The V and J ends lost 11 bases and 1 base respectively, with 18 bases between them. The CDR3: CAANGGALSGNTIYF. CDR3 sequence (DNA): TGTGCCGCAAATGGGGGGGCGCTTTCTGGAAACACCATATATTTT.